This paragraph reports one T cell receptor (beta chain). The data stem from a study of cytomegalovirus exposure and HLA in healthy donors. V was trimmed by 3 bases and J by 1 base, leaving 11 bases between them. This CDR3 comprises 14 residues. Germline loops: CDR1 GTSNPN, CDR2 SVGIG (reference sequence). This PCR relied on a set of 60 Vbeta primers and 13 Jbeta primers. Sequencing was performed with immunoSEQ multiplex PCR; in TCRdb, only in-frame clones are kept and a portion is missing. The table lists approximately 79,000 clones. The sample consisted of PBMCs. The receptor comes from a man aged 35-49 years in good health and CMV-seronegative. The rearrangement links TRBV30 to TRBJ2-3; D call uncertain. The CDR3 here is CAWSLRLRTDTQYF. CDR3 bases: TGTGCCTGGAGCTTGCGCCTCCGCACAGATACGCAGTATTTT. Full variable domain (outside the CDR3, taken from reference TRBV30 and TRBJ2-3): SQTIHQWPATLVQPVGSPLSLECTVEGTSNPNLYWYRQAAGRGLQLLFYSVGIGQISSEVPQNLSASRPQDRQFILSSKKLLLSDSGFYLCAWSLRLRTDTQYFGPGTRLTVL.